These T cell receptor beta chains were read from a single sample in a study of blood T cell repertoires in COVID-19. Data came from immunoSEQ multiplex PCR; TCRdb stores just in-frame clones and leaves some out. The sample includes just over 70,000 clones, under 90% of them seen just once. The sample was peripheral blood. Every receptor here comes from a man between 70 and 80 years old who had recovered from COVID-19. The CDR3 runs from the conserved cysteine through the conserved F or W. The D gene is left open where the match is weak. For some rows the clone size is stated as once, few or many, or as a class when expanded; others skip it.

clone_size: .
cdr3_length: 14
d_call: .
v_call: TRBV7-2
j_call: TRBJ2-7
cdr3_nt: TGTGCCAGCAGGATGAACGTGGGGGCCCGCGAGCAGTACTTC
cdr3_aa: CASRMNVGAREQYF

clone_size: .
cdr3_length: 13
d_call: TRBD1
v_call: TRBV7-2
j_call: TRBJ1-2
cdr3_nt: TGTGCCAGCAGCATAACAGGGGGCCCTGGCTACACCTTC
cdr3_aa: CASSITGGPGYTF

clone_size: .
cdr3_length: 13
d_call: .
v_call: TRBV10-1
j_call: TRBJ1-1
cdr3_nt: TGCGCCAGCAGTGTGTCCTTGAACACTGAAGCTTTCTTT
cdr3_aa: CASSVSLNTEAFF

clone_size: .
cdr3_length: 15
d_call: TRBD2
v_call: TRBV11-2
j_call: TRBJ2-5
cdr3_nt: TGTGCCAGCACCTCGACGGGACTACTCGAAGAGACCCAGTACTTC
cdr3_aa: CASTSTGLLEETQYF

clone_size: .
cdr3_length: 13
d_call: .
v_call: TRBV7-2
j_call: TRBJ2-3
cdr3_nt: TGTGCCAGCAGCTCCCCCATGACAGATACGCAGTATTTT
cdr3_aa: CASSSPMTDTQYF

clone_size: .
cdr3_length: 12
d_call: .
v_call: TRBV19
j_call: TRBJ2-1
cdr3_nt: TGTGCCAGTAGTATTCGCCAGGGTGAGCAGTTCTTC
cdr3_aa: CASSIRQGEQFF

clone_size: .
cdr3_length: 16
d_call: TRBD1
v_call: TRBV19
j_call: TRBJ1-5
cdr3_nt: TGTGCCAGTAGTATAGGTCCGGACAGGGGCAATCAGCCCCAGCATTTT
cdr3_aa: CASSIGPDRGNQPQHF

clone_size: .
cdr3_length: 16
d_call: TRBD1
v_call: TRBV6-5
j_call: TRBJ1-1
cdr3_nt: TGTGCCAGCAGCTACAGAGGGGGCGGTGGTAGCACTGAAGCTTTCTTT
cdr3_aa: CASSYRGGGGSTEAFF

clone_size: .
cdr3_length: 14
d_call: .
v_call: TRBV4-3
j_call: TRBJ1-2
cdr3_nt: TGCGCCAGCAGCCAAGATCAAGGGAGGTATGGCTACACCTTC
cdr3_aa: CASSQDQGRYGYTF

clone_size: .
cdr3_length: 13
d_call: .
v_call: TRBV7-8
j_call: TRBJ2-7
cdr3_nt: TGTGCCAGCAGCTTACAGGTCTTCTACGAGCAGTACTTC
cdr3_aa: CASSLQVFYEQYF

clone_size: .
cdr3_length: 17
d_call: TRBD2
v_call: TRBV19
j_call: TRBJ2-3
cdr3_nt: TGTGCCAGTAGTATGAGTTCGGGGGGAGGCGGTGAAGATACGCAGTATTTT
cdr3_aa: CASSMSSGGGGEDTQYF

clone_size: .
cdr3_length: 14
d_call: TRBD1
v_call: TRBV7-2
j_call: TRBJ1-2
cdr3_nt: TGTGCCAGCAGCTTAACGGGGACAGCCGCTGGCTACACCTTC
cdr3_aa: CASSLTGTAAGYTF

clone_size: .
cdr3_length: 16
d_call: .
v_call: TRBV7-2
j_call: TRBJ1-4
cdr3_nt: TGTGCCAGCAGCATGGCCCGGGTGGCGGGCAATGAAAAACTGTTTTTT
cdr3_aa: CASSMARVAGNEKLFF

clone_size: .
cdr3_length: 14
d_call: .
v_call: TRBV6-4
j_call: TRBJ2-6
cdr3_nt: TGTGCCAGCAGTGTGCAGGTCGGGGCCAACGTCCTGACTTTC
cdr3_aa: CASSVQVGANVLTF

clone_size: .
cdr3_length: 13
d_call: .
v_call: TRBV15
j_call: TRBJ2-1
cdr3_nt: TGTGCCACCAGCATTGAGGGAAATAATGAGCAGTTCTTC
cdr3_aa: CATSIEGNNEQFF

clone_size: few
cdr3_length: 14
d_call: .
v_call: TRBV5-4
j_call: TRBJ2-7
cdr3_nt: TGTGCCAGCAGCTCAGCCGACAGCTCCTACGAGCAGTACTTC
cdr3_aa: CASSSADSSYEQYF

clone_size: .
cdr3_length: 16
d_call: .
v_call: TRBV27
j_call: TRBJ2-3
cdr3_nt: TGTGCCAGCAGTGTATTCTCTTTATCTAGCACAGATACGCAGTATTTT
cdr3_aa: CASSVFSLSSTDTQYF

clone_size: .
cdr3_length: 12
d_call: TRBD1
v_call: TRBV27
j_call: TRBJ2-7
cdr3_nt: TGTGCCAGCGCTGGACAGGGGGACGAGCAGTACTTC
cdr3_aa: CASAGQGDEQYF

clone_size: .
cdr3_length: 15
d_call: .
v_call: TRBV5-6
j_call: TRBJ1-1
cdr3_nt: TGTGCCAGCAGTGAACTCCCTAACGGTAACACTGAAGCTTTCTTT
cdr3_aa: CASSELPNGNTEAFF

clone_size: .
cdr3_length: 14
d_call: TRBD1
v_call: TRBV5-1
j_call: TRBJ1-1
cdr3_nt: TGCGCCAGCAGCTTCCCGACAGGGGACACTGAAGCTTTCTTT
cdr3_aa: CASSFPTGDTEAFF

clone_size: .
cdr3_length: 16
d_call: .
v_call: TRBV5-1
j_call: TRBJ2-1
cdr3_nt: TGCGCCAGCAGCTTGACGTCAGGTATTTCATCCCATGAGCAGTTCTTC
cdr3_aa: CASSLTSGISSHEQFF

clone_size: .
cdr3_length: 15
d_call: TRBD1
v_call: TRBV19
j_call: TRBJ2-5
cdr3_nt: TGTGCCAGTAGACCAACCGGGACAGGGAAAGAGACCCAGTACTTC
cdr3_aa: CASRPTGTGKETQYF

clone_size: .
cdr3_length: 19
d_call: TRBD2
v_call: TRBV4-3
j_call: TRBJ2-2
cdr3_nt: TGCGCCAGCAGCCACGCGGGGGGAGGGGGGAGTTTGAACACCGGGGAGCTGTTTTTT
cdr3_aa: CASSHAGGGGSLNTGELFF

clone_size: many
cdr3_length: 14
d_call: .
v_call: TRBV5-8
j_call: TRBJ2-7
cdr3_nt: TGTGCCAGCAGCCATAACAGGCTCCTACGGGAGCAGTACTTC
cdr3_aa: CASSHNRLLREQYF

clone_size: .
cdr3_length: 16
d_call: TRBD1
v_call: TRBV7-2
j_call: TRBJ2-2
cdr3_nt: TGTGCCAGCAGCTTAACAGGGGGCCTTTTCACCGGGGAGCTGTTTTTT
cdr3_aa: CASSLTGGLFTGELFF

clone_size: once
cdr3_length: 14
d_call: TRBD1
v_call: TRBV3-1/TRBV3-2
j_call: TRBJ2-5
cdr3_nt: TGTGCCAGCAGCCACAGGGGGCGCGGGGAGACCCAGTACTTC
cdr3_aa: CASSHRGRGETQYF

clone_size: .
cdr3_length: 11
d_call: .
v_call: TRBV29-1
j_call: TRBJ1-1
cdr3_nt: TGCAGCGTCGCCCGGGGCACTGAAGCTTTCTTT
cdr3_aa: CSVARGTEAFF

clone_size: once
cdr3_length: 16
d_call: TRBD2
v_call: TRBV11-2
j_call: TRBJ2-1
cdr3_nt: TGTGCCAGCAGCCAAACCCGACTAGCAGCCTACAATGAGCAGTTCTTC
cdr3_aa: CASSQTRLAAYNEQFF

clone_size: .
cdr3_length: 15
d_call: .
v_call: TRBV4-3
j_call: TRBJ1-6
cdr3_nt: TGCGCCAGCAGCCAAGGCGCAGGGTTCGGGTCACCCCTCCACTTT
cdr3_aa: CASSQGAGFGSPLHF

clone_size: .
cdr3_length: 14
d_call: TRBD2
v_call: TRBV7-9
j_call: TRBJ2-7
cdr3_nt: TGTGCCAGCAGCCCGGGGGGTGGCTCCTACGAGCAGTACTTC
cdr3_aa: CASSPGGGSYEQYF

clone_size: once
cdr3_length: 13
d_call: .
v_call: TRBV6-5
j_call: TRBJ2-7
cdr3_nt: TGTGCCAGCAGACAGCTTCTTCTCTACGAGCAGTACTTC
cdr3_aa: CASRQLLLYEQYF

clone_size: few
cdr3_length: 15
d_call: TRBD1
v_call: TRBV11-3
j_call: TRBJ2-7
cdr3_nt: TGTGCCAGCAGCTTAGGACAGGGGGCGCCGGACGAGCAGTACTTC
cdr3_aa: CASSLGQGAPDEQYF

clone_size: .
cdr3_length: 13
d_call: .
v_call: TRBV7-9
j_call: TRBJ2-3
cdr3_nt: TGTGCCAGCAGCTTAGATTCGGGGGATACGCAGTATTTT
cdr3_aa: CASSLDSGDTQYF

clone_size: .
cdr3_length: 13
d_call: TRBD1
v_call: TRBV19
j_call: TRBJ1-5
cdr3_nt: TGTGCCAGTAGTAGGCAGGGGGATCAGCCCCAGCATTTT
cdr3_aa: CASSRQGDQPQHF

clone_size: .
cdr3_length: 14
d_call: .
v_call: TRBV7-2
j_call: TRBJ2-4
cdr3_nt: TGTGCCAGCAGCTTATCATCGGGTGGGAACATTCAGTACTTC
cdr3_aa: CASSLSSGGNIQYF

clone_size: few
cdr3_length: 12
d_call: .
v_call: TRBV5-6
j_call: TRBJ1-6
cdr3_nt: TGTGCCAGCAGCTTTTTGGGAGCGCCCCTCCACTTT
cdr3_aa: CASSFLGAPLHF

clone_size: few
cdr3_length: 11
d_call: .
v_call: TRBV29-1
j_call: TRBJ2-7
cdr3_nt: TGCAGCGTTGAGAGGCAGGGGAGGCAGTACTTC
cdr3_aa: CSVERQGRQYF

clone_size: .
cdr3_length: 18
d_call: TRBD1
v_call: TRBV4-2
j_call: TRBJ1-6
cdr3_nt: TGTGCCAGCAGCCAAGACGGTTCACAGGGGCCTTCTAATGCTCCCCTCCACTTT
cdr3_aa: CASSQDGSQGPSNAPLHF

clone_size: .
cdr3_length: 14
d_call: .
v_call: TRBV30
j_call: TRBJ1-1
cdr3_nt: TGTGCCTGGAGTCTGGGGGGGGACGCCGCTGAAGCTTTCTTT
cdr3_aa: CAWSLGGDAAEAFF

clone_size: .
cdr3_length: 12
d_call: .
v_call: TRBV18
j_call: TRBJ2-5
cdr3_nt: TGTGCCAGCTCACCAAGCGAAGAGACCCAGTACTTC
cdr3_aa: CASSPSEETQYF

clone_size: .
cdr3_length: 14
d_call: TRBD2
v_call: TRBV5-1
j_call: TRBJ2-3
cdr3_nt: TGCGCCAGCATGTCTAGCGGGAGGTCAGATACGCAGTATTTT
cdr3_aa: CASMSSGRSDTQYF

clone_size: .
cdr3_length: 13
d_call: TRBD2
v_call: TRBV12-5
j_call: TRBJ2-7
cdr3_nt: TGTGCTATACGTAGTAGCGGGATAGGGGAGCAGTACTTC
cdr3_aa: CAIRSSGIGEQYF

clone_size: .
cdr3_length: 18
d_call: TRBD1
v_call: TRBV7-2
j_call: TRBJ2-3
cdr3_nt: TGTGCCAGCAGCTTATTTCGGGGACAGGCTCGAGGCACAGATACGCAGTATTTT
cdr3_aa: CASSLFRGQARGTDTQYF

clone_size: .
cdr3_length: 14
d_call: .
v_call: TRBV29-1
j_call: TRBJ1-1
cdr3_nt: TGCAGCGTTAATGAGGGGGGGTTGTTCACTGAAGCTTTCTTT
cdr3_aa: CSVNEGGLFTEAFF

clone_size: once
cdr3_length: 14
d_call: .
v_call: TRBV7-2
j_call: TRBJ1-5
cdr3_nt: TGTGCCAGCAGCCTCGGACAGACCAATCAGCCCCAGCATTTT
cdr3_aa: CASSLGQTNQPQHF